This T cell receptor (beta chain) came from a study of CD8+ T cells in alopecia areata. For the study at large: Treated patients took oral tofacitinib at 5 to 10 mg twice daily.

The CDR3 length is 12 residues. V shed 1 base and J shed 6 bases, with 7 bases lying between them. Germline CDR1 is SGHDN and CDR2 is FVKESK. This clone was found once. Antigen unknown. This may stem from a read error, because a much larger clone lies one nucleotide away. Other DNA sequences in the same sample also yield this CDR3. General study findings and limits: TCRs were shared less clearly across patients than in mice, possibly for HLA-related reasons.

Sequencing used cDNA as its template, made by extracting RNA and reverse transcribing it. Some clones are missing from TCRdb's copy, which holds only in-frame ones; the method was immunoSEQ multiplex PCR. The table records approximately 57,000 clones, over 95% of them present only once. Peripheral blood, together with lesional scalp punch biopsies, was collected from alopecia areata patients. This TCR derives from a human donor with alopecia areata. The sample was CD8+ T cells sorted from blood, taken at week 0. The chain employs TRBV14 and TRBJ2-7, with D uncertain. This chain's CDR3 is CASSQGGVEQYF. The CDR3, as DNA: TGTGCCAGCAGCCAAGGTGGGGTCGAGCAGTACTTC.